The 8 T cell receptor beta chains in this list originate from one sample, sequenced in a study of blood T cell repertoires in COVID-19. TCRdb keeps only in-frame clones here, not all; method: immunoSEQ multiplex PCR. The sample yields over 10,000 clones, 70% to 80% seen once. Sample: peripheral blood. All receptors derive from a man between 60 and 75 years old with COVID-19, enrolled during active disease.

This clone was seen a few times. V and J are TRBV7-9 and TRBJ1-3; possible D gene TRBD1, 5 bases. Trimming cost V 3 bases and J 0 bases, with 9 bases left between them. Looked up from germline, CDR1 is SEHNR and CDR2 is FQNEAQ (reference sequence). CDR3 length: 15 residues. This chain's CDR3 is CASSFLGGSGNTIYF. The DNA for the CDR3 is TGTGCCAGCAGCTTTTTGGGGGGCTCTGGAAACACCATATATTTT. The full variable domain, rest sourced from reference TRBV7-9 and TRBJ1-3, is DTGVSQNPRHKITKRGQNVTFRCDPISEHNRLYWYRQTLGQGPEFLTYFQNEAQLEKSRLLSDRFSAERPKGSFSTLEIQRTEQGDSAMYLCASSFLGGSGNTIYFGEGSWLTVV.

The rearrangement uses TRBV5-1 and TRBJ2-7; 7 bases map to TRBD1. V was pared by 2 bases and J by 0 bases, with 8 bases of the junction left unmatched. The CDR3 totals 16 residues. The germline CDR1 and CDR2 sequences are SGHRS and YFSETQ. The CDR3 DNA is TGCGCCAGCAGCTTATTTACGACAGGGCGCTCCTACGAGCAGTACTTC. Residues: CASSLFTTGRSYEQYF.

The V call is TRBV24-1, the J call TRBJ2-1; 9 nucleotides agree with TRBD2. With V trimmed by 2 bases and J by 2 bases, 3 bases remained unmatched. This CDR3 region has 16 residues. The V gene's germline CDR1 is KGHDR and CDR2 SFDVKD. CDR3 protein: CATSDSPSGAYNEQFF. CDR3 nucleotide sequence: TGTGCCACCAGTGATTCCCCTAGCGGGGCCTACAATGAGCAGTTCTTC.

This clone was found a few times. This sequence joins TRBV7-9 and TRBJ1-2; no reliable D call. CDR1 and CDR2 from the germline V gene are SEHNR and FQNEAQ (reference sequence). This CDR3 comprises 11 residues. V lost 6 bases and J lost 5, with 7 bases in between. Here the CDR3 DNA reads TGTGCCAGCAGAGAGTCTTATGGCTACACCTTC. Amino acids: CASRESYGYTF.

The chain carries TRBV7-9 and TRBJ1-4, with 8 bases lining up with TRBD1. With V trimmed by 6 bases and J by 7 bases, 13 bases remained unmatched. Germline CDR1 reads SEHNR; CDR2 reads FQNEAQ (reference sequence). The CDR3 loop spans 16 amino acids. CDR3 in DNA: TGTGCCAGCAGTCAGCCGGTCGGACAGGGAGGTGAAAAACTGTTTTTT. It encodes CASSQPVGQGGEKLFF.

The CDR3 DNA sequence: TGTGCCAGCAGTCAACTTCGGCAGCCCCAGCATTTT. The encoded protein is CASSQLRQPQHF. The chain combines TRBV28 with TRBJ1-5; D is uncertain. The length of the CDR3 is 12 residues. Looked up from germline, CDR1 is MDHEN and CDR2 is SYDVKM. V was cut by 5 bases and J by 7 bases, with 9 bases left in between.

This rearrangement joins TRBV11-3 to TRBJ2-1, with 10 bases matching TRBD1. The CDR3 covers 15 residues. The germline V gene encodes CDR1 SGHNT and CDR2 YENEEA. Trimming took 5 bases from V and 6 from J; bases not matched to a gene: 7. The CDR3 loop reads CASSIRTGGPNEQFF. DNA of the CDR3: TGTGCCAGCAGCATCCGGACAGGGGGACCCAATGAGCAGTTCTTC. Looking up the rest from reference TRBV11-3 and TRBJ2-1 gives the full variable domain: EAGVVQSPRYKIIEKKQPVAFWCNPISGHNTLYWYLQNLGQGPELLIRYENEEAVDDSQLPKDRFSAERLKGVDSTLKIQPAELGDSAVYLCASSIRTGGPNEQFFGPGTRLTVL.

As to this clone: The junction and the germline gene differ at one end; a read error may be behind it. The J gene is TRBJ2-3, the V gene TRBV27; 9 bases align to TRBD2. The CDR3 has 15 amino acids. CDR1 is MNHEY, CDR2 SMNVEV, per germline (reference sequence). CDR3 DNA sequence: TGTGCCAGCAGTTGGAGCGGGGGGTCCACAAATACGCAGTATTTT. It specifies CASSWSGGSTNTQYF.